A selection of T cell receptor beta chains follows, all from one sample in a study of blood T cell repertoires in COVID-19. Produced via immunoSEQ multiplex PCR; TCRdb's table is partial and in-frame only. The sample lists approximately 82,000 clones, roughly 89% occurring once. Sequenced: peripheral blood. All receptors derive from a man between 65 and 79 years old with active or convalescent COVID-19. Both conserved end residues are part of each CDR3. The order of the fields is V gene, J gene, clone size, D gene, CDR3 DNA, CDR3 protein. D genes are given only for firm matches. Expanded clones get a size class; other rows say once, few or many, or leave the size out.

TRBV6-5	TRBJ1-3	.	.	TGTGCCAGCACGCCGGGGGGCAATATCTGGGGCACCATATATTTT	CASTPGGNIWGTIYF
TRBV18	TRBJ1-6	.	.	TGTGCCAGCTCTGGAGAGGGTAATTCACCCCTCCACTTT	CASSGEGNSPLHF
TRBV7-6	TRBJ2-2	.	.	TGTGCCAGCAGCGCCCTCGGCGGGATAAACACCGGGGAGCTGTTTTTT	CASSALGGINTGELFF
TRBV30	TRBJ1-2	once	.	TGTGCCTGGAGTGCTGTCGGCAGGGGCTCTGGCTACACCTTC	CAWSAVGRGSGYTF
TRBV6-5	TRBJ1-2	.	TRBD1	TGTGCCAGCGAGGGGGCAGGGAATCTCTATGGCTACACCTTC	CASEGAGNLYGYTF
TRBV29-1	TRBJ1-1	.	.	TGCAGCGTTGTCAGGGAGGCTGAAGCTTTCTTT	CSVVREAEAFF
TRBV29-1	TRBJ1-1	.	.	TGCAGGGGAGAACTGAACACTGAAGCTTTCTTT	CRGELNTEAFF
TRBV18	TRBJ2-3	.	.	TGTGCCAGCTCACCACCCGGGGGTGATACGCAGTATTTT	CASSPPGGDTQYF
TRBV2	TRBJ1-1	.	TRBD1	TGTGCCAGCAGTGTGGGACAGCGACTAGAAGCTTTCTTT	CASSVGQRLEAFF
TRBV29-1	TRBJ2-1	.	.	TGCAGCGCAAAGGGGACAACGTCCTACAATGAGCAGTTCTTC	CSAKGTTSYNEQFF
TRBV28	TRBJ2-3	.	TRBD2	TGTGCCAGCCCCAATGGACGGACGGGACTAGCGGGAGGAAGCGATACGCAGTATTTT	CASPNGRTGLAGGSDTQYF
TRBV4-1	TRBJ2-1	.	.	TGCGCCAGCAGCCAAGATCTAATTAGCGCCTACAATGAGCAGTTCTTC	CASSQDLISAYNEQFF
TRBV5-1	TRBJ2-7	.	TRBD2	TGCGCCACCCGACGTGCGGGAGGGGACTACGAGCAGTACTTC	CATRRAGGDYEQYF
TRBV30	TRBJ1-1	.	TRBD1	TGTGCCTGGAAACAGGGGATCATAATGAACACTGAAGCTTTCTTT	CAWKQGIIMNTEAFF
TRBV5-1	TRBJ2-3	.	.	TGCGCCAGCAGCCGGAGGAGCACAGATACGCAGTATTTT	CASSRRSTDTQYF
TRBV28	TRBJ1-1	.	.	TGTGCCAGCAGTGCGGCGGTGGGTGGGGCGAACACTGAAGCTTTCTTT	CASSAAVGGANTEAFF
TRBV7-2	TRBJ2-2	.	.	TGTGCCAGCAGCTCGACTAGGGGGGGAACCGGGGAGCTGTTTTTT	CASSSTRGGTGELFF
TRBV18	TRBJ1-3	.	.	TGTGCCAGCTCACCACCGATTGGGCCGAGCTCTGGAAACACCATATATTTT	CASSPPIGPSSGNTIYF
TRBV18	TRBJ1-2	medium-sized	.	TGTGCCAGCTCACGGACAGTGAACTATGGCTACACCTTC	CASSRTVNYGYTF
TRBV5-1	TRBJ1-4	.	TRBD1	TGCGCCAGCAGCGGGACAGGACGGCCAGAAAAACTGTTTTTT	CASSGTGRPEKLFF
TRBV7-2	TRBJ2-7	few	TRBD1	TGTGCCAGCAGCATAAGACAGGGGGCGAACGAGCAGTACTTC	CASSIRQGANEQYF
TRBV28	TRBJ1-6	.	TRBD1	TGTGCCAGCAGAACGGGGACAGGGGGCGGATCACCCCTCCACTTT	CASRTGTGGGSPLHF
TRBV4-2	TRBJ2-2	.	.	TGTGCCAGCAGCCCTACCACGAACACCGGGGAGCTGTTTTTT	CASSPTTNTGELFF
TRBV27	TRBJ2-7	.	.	TGTGCCAGCAGCCCCCATGGGGGACAACTTTACGAGCAGTACTTC	CASSPHGGQLYEQYF
TRBV11-2	TRBJ2-7	few	.	TGTGCCAGCAGCTTAGGGAGACAGACATCCTACGAGCAGTACTTC	CASSLGRQTSYEQYF
TRBV9	TRBJ1-6	.	TRBD1	TGTGCCAGCAGCGCATTACAGGGGGGGAATTCACCCCTCCACTTT	CASSALQGGNSPLHF
TRBV15	TRBJ2-3	.	.	TGTGCCACCAGCGGTTCCCCGCCGGGAATAGGGACAGATACGCAGTATTTT	CATSGSPPGIGTDTQYF
TRBV5-5	TRBJ2-5	.	.	TGTGCCAGCAGCGCGGGGGGACAGGGACAAGAGACCCAGTACTTC	CASSAGGQGQETQYF
TRBV7-7	TRBJ2-7	.	TRBD2	TGTGCTAGCAGCCCATCGGGAGGGCCTGGGTACGAGCAGTACTTC	CASSPSGGPGYEQYF
TRBV5-1	TRBJ2-2	.	.	TGCGCCAGCAGCCCCGTTTCCGGGACATTAACCGGGGAGCTGTTTTTT	CASSPVSGTLTGELFF
TRBV5-5	TRBJ2-1	.	TRBD2	TGTGCCAGCAGCTGGGGGACTAGCATCCATGAGCAGTTCTTC	CASSWGTSIHEQFF
TRBV7-3	TRBJ1-1	.	TRBD1	TGTGCCAGCAGCTTGACAGGGGATCCCACTGAAGCTTTCTTT	CASSLTGDPTEAFF
TRBV7-7	TRBJ2-7	.	.	TGTGCTAGCAGCCCACTCCCGGGAGAGGGGTACGAGCAGTACTTC	CASSPLPGEGYEQYF
TRBV20-1	TRBJ1-5	.	.	TGCAGTGCTAGTCCCATAGATCAGCCCCAGCATTTT	CSASPIDQPQHF
TRBV19	TRBJ2-3	.	.	TGTGTTACAAGGGCGACAGCGAGCACAGATACGCAGTATTTT	CVTRATASTDTQYF
TRBV5-6	TRBJ2-3	.	.	TGTGCCAGCAGCTTCAGGGTAGGGATTGGCACAGATACGCAGTATTTT	CASSFRVGIGTDTQYF
TRBV9	TRBJ2-3	.	TRBD2	TGTGCCAGCAGCGTAGCTGGGCGGGGGGGGACAGATACGCAGTATTTT	CASSVAGRGGTDTQYF
TRBV4-1	TRBJ2-7	.	.	TGCGCCAGCAGCCGGGGAGAAGAGAGCTCCTACGAGCAGTACTTC	CASSRGEESSYEQYF
TRBV28	TRBJ2-7	.	TRBD2	TGTGCCAGCAGTTCGCCAGGGTGGGCTAGCGGCCCCTACGAGCAGTACTTC	CASSSPGWASGPYEQYF
TRBV19	TRBJ2-2	few	.	TGTGCCAGTAGGGGAGGAGGCGCTAACACCGGGGAGCTGTTTTTT	CASRGGGANTGELFF
TRBV6-5	TRBJ2-7	.	.	TGTGCCACAAGGGACAACTCCTACGAGCAGTACTTC	CATRDNSYEQYF
TRBV7-3	TRBJ2-3	once	.	TGTGCCAGCAGCTCTAGTTCAGATACGCAGTATTTT	CASSSSSDTQYF
TRBV4-1	TRBJ2-1	.	.	TGCGCCAGCAGCCAAGCCCTCAGGGATCCCGGCAATGAGCAGTTCTTC	CASSQALRDPGNEQFF
TRBV28	TRBJ2-2	once	.	TGTGCCAGCAGTAACCAGGGTCCGACCGGGGAGCTGTTTTTT	CASSNQGPTGELFF
TRBV4-2	TRBJ1-1	.	TRBD1	TGTGCCAGCAGCCAAGATCACAGGGGGGACACTGAAGCTTTCTTT	CASSQDHRGDTEAFF
TRBV27	TRBJ1-5	.	TRBD1	TGTGCCAGCAGGGGGATGTCCCGGGACAGGGGGCCGAGGAATCAGCCCCAGCATTTT	CASRGMSRDRGPRNQPQHF
TRBV10-3	TRBJ1-1	once	.	TGTGCCATCAGTGATCCACAGAGGAACACTGAAGCTTTCTTT	CAISDPQRNTEAFF
TRBV5-4	TRBJ2-7	.	.	TGTGCCAGCAGCCAAGGGGATAAGTTGGACGAGCAGTACTTC	CASSQGDKLDEQYF
TRBV6-6	TRBJ2-5	.	TRBD1	TGTGCCAGCAGTCCCCCAGGGGGCTGGGGAGAGACCCAGTACTTC	CASSPPGGWGETQYF
TRBV27	TRBJ2-7	.	TRBD2	TGTGCCAGCAGTCCATCGGGACTAGCGGGGTCCTACGAGCAGTACTTC	CASSPSGLAGSYEQYF
TRBV28	TRBJ2-1	few	TRBD1	TGTGCCAGCAGCCCTGGACAGGGACGAGGGAATGAGCAGTTCTTC	CASSPGQGRGNEQFF
TRBV5-1	TRBJ2-7	.	TRBD2	TGCGCCAGCAGCAGACTAGCGGGAGCGGGCTACGAGCAGTACTTC	CASSRLAGAGYEQYF
TRBV6-5	TRBJ2-7	.	.	TGTGCCAGCAGTTACGGGCCGCCCCCCTACGAGCAGTACTTC	CASSYGPPPYEQYF
TRBV6-1	TRBJ1-1	.	.	TGTGCCAGCAGTGAACAAGGGGTTTACACTGAAGCTTTCTTT	CASSEQGVYTEAFF
TRBV19	TRBJ2-2	few	.	TGTGCCAGTAGTCCCCACTCAACCGTCGGGGAGCTGTTTTTT	CASSPHSTVGELFF
TRBV6-6	TRBJ2-2	.	.	TGTGCCAGCAGTTACTACAGGGATGTCGGGGAGCTGTTTTTT	CASSYYRDVGELFF
TRBV3-1/TRBV3-2	TRBJ2-2	once	.	TGTGCCAGCAGCCACGTCTCCGGGGAGCTGTTTTTT	CASSHVSGELFF
TRBV4-2	TRBJ1-4	.	TRBD1	TGTGCCAGCAGCCCGACTACAGGGGCTGCGACTAATGAAAAACTGTTTTTT	CASSPTTGAATNEKLFF
TRBV7-3	TRBJ2-1	.	TRBD2	TGTGCCAGCAGCCTAACGTCTAGCGGGACATACAATGAGCAGTTCTTC	CASSLTSSGTYNEQFF